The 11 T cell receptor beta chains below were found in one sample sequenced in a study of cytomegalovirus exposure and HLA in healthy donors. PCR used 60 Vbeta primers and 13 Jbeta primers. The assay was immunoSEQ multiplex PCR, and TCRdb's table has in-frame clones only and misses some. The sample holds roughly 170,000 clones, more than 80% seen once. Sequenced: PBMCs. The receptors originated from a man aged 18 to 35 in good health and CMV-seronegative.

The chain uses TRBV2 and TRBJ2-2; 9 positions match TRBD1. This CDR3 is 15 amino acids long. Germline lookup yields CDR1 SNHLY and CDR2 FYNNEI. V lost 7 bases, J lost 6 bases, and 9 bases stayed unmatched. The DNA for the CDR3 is TGTGCCAGCAAAGACGACAGGGGGATATCCGGGGAGCTGTTTTTT. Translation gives CASKDDRGISGELFF.

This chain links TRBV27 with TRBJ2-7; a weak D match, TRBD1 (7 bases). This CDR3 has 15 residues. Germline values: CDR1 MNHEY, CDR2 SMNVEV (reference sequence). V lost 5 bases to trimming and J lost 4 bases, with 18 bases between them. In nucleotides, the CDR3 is TGTGCCAGCAGTCACGGCGGGACAGTCTTTTACGAGCAGTACTTC. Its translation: CASSHGGTVFYEQYF.

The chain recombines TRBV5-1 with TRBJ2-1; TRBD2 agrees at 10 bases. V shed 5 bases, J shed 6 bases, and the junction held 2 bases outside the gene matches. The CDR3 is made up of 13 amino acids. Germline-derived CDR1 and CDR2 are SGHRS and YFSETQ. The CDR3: CASSGTSANEQFF. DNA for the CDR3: TGCGCCAGCAGTGGGACTAGCGCCAATGAGCAGTTCTTC.

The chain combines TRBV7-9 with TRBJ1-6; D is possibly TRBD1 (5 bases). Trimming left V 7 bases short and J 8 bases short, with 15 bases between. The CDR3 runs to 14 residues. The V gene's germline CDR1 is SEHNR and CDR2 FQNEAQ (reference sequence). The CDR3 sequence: CASTSYGGYSPLHF. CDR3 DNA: TGTGCCAGCACCTCTTACGGGGGTTATTCACCCCTCCACTTT.

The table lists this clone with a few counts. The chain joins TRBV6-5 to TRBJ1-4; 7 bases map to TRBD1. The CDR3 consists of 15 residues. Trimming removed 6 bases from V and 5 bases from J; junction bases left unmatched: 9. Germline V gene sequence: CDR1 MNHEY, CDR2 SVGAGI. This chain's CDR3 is CASRPRPGGNEKLFF. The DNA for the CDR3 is TGTGCCAGCAGACCACGCCCAGGGGGGAATGAAAAACTGTTTTTT.

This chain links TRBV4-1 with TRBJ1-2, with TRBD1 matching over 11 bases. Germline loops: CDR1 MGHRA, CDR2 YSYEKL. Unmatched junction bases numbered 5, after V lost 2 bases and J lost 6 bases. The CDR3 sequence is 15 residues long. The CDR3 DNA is TGCGCCAGCAGCCAAACCCGGACAGGGGGCGATGGCTACACCTTC. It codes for CASSQTRTGGDGYTF.

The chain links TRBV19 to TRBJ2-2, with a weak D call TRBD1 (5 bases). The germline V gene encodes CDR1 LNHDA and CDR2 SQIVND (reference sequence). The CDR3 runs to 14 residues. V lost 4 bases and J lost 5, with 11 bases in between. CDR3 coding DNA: TGTGCCAGTAGTAGGCAGGGTGATACCGGGGAGCTGTTTTTT. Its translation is CASSRQGDTGELFF.

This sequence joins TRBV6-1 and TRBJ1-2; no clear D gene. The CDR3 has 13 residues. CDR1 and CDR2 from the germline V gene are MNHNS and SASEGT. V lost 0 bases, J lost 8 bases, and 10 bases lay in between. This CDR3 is CASSEAGGWGYTF. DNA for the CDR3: TGTGCCAGCAGTGAAGCAGGCGGTTGGGGCTACACCTTC.

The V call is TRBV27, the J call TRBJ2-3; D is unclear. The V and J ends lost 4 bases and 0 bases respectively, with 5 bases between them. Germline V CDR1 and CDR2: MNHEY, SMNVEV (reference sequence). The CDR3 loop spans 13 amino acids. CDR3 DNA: TGTGCCAGCAGTTATCAGAGCACAGATACGCAGTATTTT. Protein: CASSYQSTDTQYF.

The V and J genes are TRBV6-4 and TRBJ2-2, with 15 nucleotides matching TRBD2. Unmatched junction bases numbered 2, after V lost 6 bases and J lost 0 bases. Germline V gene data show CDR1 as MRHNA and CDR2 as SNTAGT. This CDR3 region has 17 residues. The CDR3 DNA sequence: TGTGCCAGCAGGCGGACTAGCGGGGGGGCGAACACCGGGGAGCTGTTTTTT. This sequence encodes CASRRTSGGANTGELFF.

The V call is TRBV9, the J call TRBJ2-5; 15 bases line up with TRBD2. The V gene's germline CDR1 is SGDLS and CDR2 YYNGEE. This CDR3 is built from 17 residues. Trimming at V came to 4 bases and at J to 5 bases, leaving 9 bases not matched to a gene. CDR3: CASSPGLAGGMRETQYF. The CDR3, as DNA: TGTGCCAGCAGCCCCGGACTAGCGGGAGGGATGCGGGAGACCCAGTACTTC.